A single T cell receptor beta chain is shown here with its context. Its binding antigen is unknown. Base-call qualities are not available, and no considerably larger clone is one nucleotide away. In the prospective study, participants were roughly 18 to 89 years old, resided in fewer than 25 geographic areas of the United States, and were enrolled through a virtual design. In the prospective study, cohorts were assigned on the basis of participant-reported clinical history obtained from a screening survey and a study questionnaire. ImmuneRACE Cohort 3 recovered participants were defined by two consecutive negative NP/OP PCR tests, healthcare professional clearance, or symptom resolution. Each participant in the prospective study had whole blood, serum and a nasopharyngeal or oropharyngeal swab collected by mobile phlebotomists. Prospective study participants could optionally give additional blood draws and questionnaires over an approximately two-month period. Before DNA extraction, prospective study blood samples were shipped either frozen or at room temperature.

The immunoSEQ Assay, a bias-controlled multiplex PCR, was used to amplify TCRbeta CDR3 regions from genomic DNA. The paper's processing steps were these. Within the assay, amplification of reference gene primers was used to estimate how many nucleated cells each sample contained. To quantify the absolute abundance of each unique TCRbeta CDR3 rearrangement, sequence reads were collapsed and filtered. Productive Simpson clonality was computed per sample as the square root of Simpson's diversity index over productive rearrangements. What TCRdb holds here is the immuneACCESS table cut down to in-frame rearrangements. Part of the clones is not present; checked against another copy, under half of the missing clones reflect an unresolved V gene, and the others are unexplained. That table is the source of V, J and clone size, and D and trimming were worked out from the DNA. Recorded for this sample are under 300,000 clones; roughly 91% of them occurred a single time. The ten largest clones add up to approximately 9% of the sample.

These data are taken from a study of blood T cell repertoires in COVID-19 (dated by TCRdb to 2018 to 2020). About the study as a whole: Collaborator samples came from the United States, Italy and Spain and covered acute and convalescent phases of COVID-19. The material from the prospective study consisted of cDNA or gDNA derived from T cells, B-cell-depleted T cells, or PBMCs. The dataset comprised deeply sampled blood TCRbeta repertoires from subjects exposed to, actively infected with, or recovered from COVID-19. The repertoires were made available in a free public database intended to serve as a resource for research on the immune response to SARS-CoV-2. The samples were drawn from the first 160 participants of the ongoing ImmuneRACE study and from over a thousand subjects provided by 6 global collaborators. Nearly every sample came with metadata listing a de-identified subject ID, COVID-19 status, age in years and sex. Where HLA class I and class II types were available, the types were taken from metadata supplied by the sample provider, not from assay-based typing.

Study-wide findings and limitations: How much clinical and demographic metadata was included differed by source and by participant, and the metadata was provided uncurated.

The clonotype was recovered from a man in his forties who had recovered from COVID-19. The sample consisted of PBMCs or T cells enriched from blood (not recorded which).

The base sequence is TGTGCCAGCTCACGTATGCGGGGCACAGATACGCAGTATTTT. The encoded protein is CASSRMRGTDTQYF. Recombination linked TRBV18 to TRBJ2-3; TRBD2 is perhaps the D gene, given 5 matching bases. V is reduced by 4 bases and J by 1 base, leaving a spacing of 9 bases between them. From the cysteine through the phenylalanine, the CDR3 covers 14 amino acids. The only DNA kept is the CDR3, 42 bases in frame from the first base. CDR1 is given as KGHSH and CDR2 as LQKENI, both from the germline V gene.